The sequence of this T cell receptor beta chain was determined in a study of T cell repertoires in cytomegalovirus infection. MiXCR, applied by TCRdb to the reads, yields one record per CDR3 protein. The sample shows 560,000 or so distinct CDR3 sequences, 16% of them seen only once. Only a few counts were recorded for this clonotype. The germline V gene has CDR1 SGHNT and CDR2 YYREEE (reference sequence). The germline V and J ends were trimmed by 0 bases and 0 bases, with 7 bases remaining between them. The CDR3 is 16 residues long. This clonotype was sampled from a human donor in good health (CMV status not recorded). Some clones in this sample may be carry-over from other donors' samples. Material for sequencing was CD8+ T cells from PBMCs. The genes are TRBV5-4 and TRBJ2-6; D may be TRBD1 (5 bases). CDR3 protein: CASSLADSSGANVLTF. The CDR3 nucleotides are TGTGCCAGCAGCTTGGCCGACAGCTCTGGGGCCAACGTCCTGACTTTC.